Below, 13 T cell receptor beta chains from the same sample are listed, as sequenced in a study of T cell responses to AZD1222 COVID-19 vaccine. The protocol was immunoSEQ multiplex PCR, while the TCRdb copy is restricted to in-frame clones and leaves out a portion. Of roughly 140,000 clones in the sample, around 88% were seen once. The specimen comprised peripheral blood, sampled on day 0 of AZD1222 vaccination. Receptor source: an adult in good health.

The chain carries TRBV27 and TRBJ2-2; D gene unclear. Per the germline V gene, CDR1 is MNHEY and CDR2 is SMNVEV (reference sequence). V lost 3 bases, J lost 4 bases, and 15 bases lay in between. This CDR3 spans 16 amino acids. CDR3 nucleotide sequence: TGTGCCAGCAGTTTCGCCGGTCTTCCTTCCACCGGGGAGCTGTTTTTT. This codes for CASSFAGLPSTGELFF.

The chain is built from TRBV20-1 and TRBJ1-2, with 9 bases aligning to TRBD1. Germline V gene sequence: CDR1 DFQATT, CDR2 SNEGSKA (reference sequence). The V and J ends lost 3 bases and 7 bases, in that order; junction bases with no gene match: 9. The CDR3 covers 14 residues. CDR3 in DNA: TGCAGTGCTAGTACGACAGGGGGTATTGGTGGCTACACCTTC. Amino acid sequence: CSASTTGGIGGYTF.

The chain is built from TRBV5-1 and TRBJ2-7, with a possible D match to TRBD2 (6 bases). Trimming pared 0 bases from V and 3 bases from J, leaving 13 bases between. From germline, CDR1 is SGHRS and CDR2 YFSETQ. The CDR3 covers 15 residues. The CDR3 DNA follows: TGCGCCAGCAGCTTGGCCCGGGGTAGCGGCTACGAGCAGTACTTC. Protein sequence: CASSLARGSGYEQYF.

This clone has a single count. This chain connects TRBV4-1 to TRBJ1-1; D gene uncertain. The CDR3 contains 13 residues. V was pared by 3 bases and J by 5 bases, with 10 bases between. CDR1 and CDR2 (germline): MGHRA, YSYEKL. The CDR3: CASSQLQGTEAFF. CDR3 coding DNA: TGCGCCAGCAGCCAGCTACAAGGGACTGAAGCTTTCTTT.

The rearrangement links TRBV6-2 or TRBV6-3 to TRBJ1-2; tentatively, D is TRBD1 (5 bases). V was clipped by 5 bases and J by 4 bases, with 20 bases between them. Germline V gene lookup returns CDR1 MNHEY and CDR2 SVGEGT. The CDR3 loop spans 16 amino acids. CDR3 in amino acids: CASSLHPTGPSYGYTF. The CDR3 region has the DNA TGTGCCAGCAGTCTGCATCCAACAGGACCTTCCTATGGCTACACCTTC.

The chain combines TRBV18 with TRBJ2-3; D remains unclear. From germline, CDR1 is KGHSH and CDR2 LQKENI. The V end was cut by 5 bases, the J end by 2 bases, with 8 bases between. This CDR3 has 13 residues. CDR3 nucleotides: TGTGCCAGCTCAAAAGACTTCACAGATACGCAGTATTTT. Translation: CASSKDFTDTQYF.

The CDR3: CASSVAAEAFF. The CDR3 region has the DNA TGTGCCAGCAGCGTGGCGGCTGAAGCTTTCTTT. V usage is TRBV7-9 and J usage is TRBJ1-1; D gene ambiguous. There are 11 residues in the CDR3. Germline CDR1 reads SEHNR; CDR2 reads FQNEAQ (reference sequence). Trimming removed 5 bases from V and 6 bases from J, with 7 bases in between.

CDR3 DNA: TGTGCCAGCAGTCAGAACCCAGGGAGGATGAACACTGAAGCTTTCTTT. Translated, it gives CASSQNPGRMNTEAFF. The V gene is TRBV7-8, the J gene TRBJ1-1; perhaps TRBD1 as D (5 bases). V lost 6 bases and J lost 0, with 17 bases in between. Germline loops: CDR1 SGHVS, CDR2 FQNEAQ. There are 16 residues in the CDR3.

The gene calls are TRBV12-2 and TRBJ2-1; no check of the table's D call, TRBD1, against the DNA was made. TRBV12-2 is a documented pseudogene. The CDR3 runs 22 residues. The CDR3 region has the DNA TGTGCAAGTCGCTTCGGCGGGGGACAGGGGGGTCGGTACTGCGGGAGAGGGAATGAGCAGTTCTTC. It specifies CASRFGGGQGGRYCGRGNEQFF.

This chain links TRBV28 with TRBJ1-4; D possibly corresponds to TRBD1 (5 bases). Germline CDR1 MDHEN, CDR2 SYDVKM. V was trimmed by 8 bases and J by 5 bases, leaving 12 bases between them. The CDR3 is made up of 13 amino acids. CDR3 bases: TGTGCCAGCCTCCAGGGATTAAATGAAAAACTGTTTTTT. It is translated as CASLQGLNEKLFF.

V gene TRBV6-5 combines with J gene TRBJ1-2, with D perhaps TRBD1 (6 bases). V shed 7 bases and J shed 4 bases, with 16 bases lying between them. CDR1 and CDR2 (germline): MNHEY, SVGAGI. This CDR3 comprises 14 residues. The CDR3 DNA reads TGTGCCAGCAATCCGGGACACTTCGGCTATGGCTACACCTTC. Encoded protein: CASNPGHFGYGYTF.

There are a few counts of this clone. The chain joins TRBV2 to TRBJ2-3; no reliable D call. The germline gives CDR1 SNHLY, CDR2 FYNNEI. The V and J ends lost 2 bases and 2 bases respectively, with 8 bases between them. The CDR3 runs to 14 residues. This CDR3 reads CASSELVYTDTQYF. The CDR3 nucleotides are TGTGCCAGCAGTGAATTGGTCTACACAGATACGCAGTATTTT.

The V and J genes are TRBV9 and TRBJ1-2; D may be TRBD1 (6 bases). Germline lookup yields CDR1 SGDLS and CDR2 YYNGEE. V gave up 6 bases and J gave up 2 bases, with 14 bases separating them. This CDR3 region has 14 residues. CDR3 DNA sequence: TGTGCCAGCAACCCCCCGGGACACAACTATGGCTACACCTTC. It specifies CASNPPGHNYGYTF.